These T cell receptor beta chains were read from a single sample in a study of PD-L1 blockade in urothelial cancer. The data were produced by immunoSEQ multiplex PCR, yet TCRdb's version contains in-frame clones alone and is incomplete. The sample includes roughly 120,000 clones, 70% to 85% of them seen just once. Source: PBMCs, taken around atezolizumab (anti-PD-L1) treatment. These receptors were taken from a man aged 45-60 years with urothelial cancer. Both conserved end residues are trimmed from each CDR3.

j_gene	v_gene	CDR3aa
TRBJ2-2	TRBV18	ASSGGGANTGELF
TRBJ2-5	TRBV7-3	ASSLLAGGQETQY
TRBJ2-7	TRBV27	ASSSRQGGAGEAYEQY
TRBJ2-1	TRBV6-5	ASRGTGVEQF
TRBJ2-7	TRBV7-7	ASSLGPGYEQY
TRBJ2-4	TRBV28	ASSPQGALNIQY
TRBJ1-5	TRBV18	ASSQTGTGNQPQH
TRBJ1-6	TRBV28	ASSLFQDDSPLH
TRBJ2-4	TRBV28	ASRGQGVQY
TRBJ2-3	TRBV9	ASSVGYGDTQY
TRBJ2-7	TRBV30	AWREVVRLEQY
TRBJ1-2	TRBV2	ASNRQIGNGYT
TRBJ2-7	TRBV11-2	ASSQGLTYEQY
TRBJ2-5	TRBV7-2	ASSPAGYTRQETQY
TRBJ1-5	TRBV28	ASNENKAQPQH
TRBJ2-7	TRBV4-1	ASSQAVYTHEQY
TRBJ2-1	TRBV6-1	ASSLVIKNEQF
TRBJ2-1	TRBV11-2	ASRRTGGNEQF
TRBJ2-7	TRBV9	ASSLDSLPYEQY
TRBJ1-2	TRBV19	ASSRDRGPPNYGYT
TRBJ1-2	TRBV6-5	ASGRGLFYGYT
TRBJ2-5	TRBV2	ASSERAGEPRTQY
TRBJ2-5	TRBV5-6	ASSLGRSQETQY
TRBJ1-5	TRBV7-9	ASSLAGGGGNQPQH
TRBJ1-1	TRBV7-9	ASSHRDRGKAF
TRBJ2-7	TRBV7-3	ASSWAGTGDNEQY
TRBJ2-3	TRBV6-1	ASSDRGHGTDTQY
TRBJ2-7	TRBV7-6	ASGEAAGTYEQY
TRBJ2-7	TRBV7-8	ASGGSGRGYEQY
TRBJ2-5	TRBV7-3	ASSRDSQETQY
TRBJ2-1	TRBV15	ATSRDIGLALNEQF
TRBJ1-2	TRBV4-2	ASSSGVLDGYT
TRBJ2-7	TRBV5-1	ASSSAGTSGNKQY
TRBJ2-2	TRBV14	ASSQDYRTGRTGELF
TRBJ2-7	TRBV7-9	ASSWSHGAHEQY
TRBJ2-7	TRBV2	ASRAGTSGRASYEQY
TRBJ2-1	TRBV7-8	ASSLLLGRLDYNEQF
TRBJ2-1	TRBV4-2	ASSQEVLAGSSYNEQF
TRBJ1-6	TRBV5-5	ASTLGPGHFYNSPLH
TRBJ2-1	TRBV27	ASSPSGSSYNEQF
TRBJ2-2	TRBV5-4	ASSLGLAGGPYTGELF
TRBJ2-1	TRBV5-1	ASSFGLAAYNEQF
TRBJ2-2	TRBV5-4	ASSLSRVAGELF
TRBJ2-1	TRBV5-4	ASSLVYSGYNEQF
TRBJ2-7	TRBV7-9	ASSRGLAESYEQY
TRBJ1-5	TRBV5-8	ASSLFQYNQPQH
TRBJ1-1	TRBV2	ASSERAEAF
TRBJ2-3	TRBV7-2	ASSLTPMLAGGGDTQY
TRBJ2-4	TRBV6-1	ASSEVSLAKNIQY